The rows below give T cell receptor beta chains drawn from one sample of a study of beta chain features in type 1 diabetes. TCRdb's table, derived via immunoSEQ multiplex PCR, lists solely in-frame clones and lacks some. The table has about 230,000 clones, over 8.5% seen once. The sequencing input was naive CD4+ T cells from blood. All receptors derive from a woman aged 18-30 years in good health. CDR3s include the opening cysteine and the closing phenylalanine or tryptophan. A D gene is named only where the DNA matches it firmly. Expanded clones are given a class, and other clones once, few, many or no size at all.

cdr3_aa: CASSPGSTSYEQYF; cdr3_nt: TGTGCCAGCAGCCCCGGTTCCACCTCCTACGAGCAGTACTTC; d_call: .; v_call: TRBV6-1; j_call: TRBJ2-7; clone_size: few
cdr3_aa: CASSYYREGYGYTF; cdr3_nt: TGCGCCAGCAGTTATTACAGGGAAGGCTATGGCTACACCTTC; d_call: .; v_call: TRBV5-1; j_call: TRBJ1-2; clone_size: .
cdr3_aa: CASSHRTGGNTGELFF; cdr3_nt: TGTGCCAGCAGCCACCGGACAGGGGGGAACACCGGGGAGCTGTTTTTT; d_call: TRBD1; v_call: TRBV5-5; j_call: TRBJ2-2; clone_size: .
cdr3_aa: CASSGMGGWWQFF; cdr3_nt: TGTGCCAGCAGTGGGATGGGGGGGTGGTGGCAGTTCTTC; d_call: TRBD2; v_call: TRBV25-1; j_call: TRBJ2-1; clone_size: .
cdr3_aa: CASSRTSGGTNEQFF; cdr3_nt: TGTGCCAGCAGCCGGACTAGTGGGGGGACCAATGAGCAGTTCTTC; d_call: TRBD2; v_call: TRBV28; j_call: TRBJ2-1; clone_size: .
cdr3_aa: CASSGQGADGYTF; cdr3_nt: TGTGCCAGCAGCGGACAGGGGGCGGATGGCTACACCTTC; d_call: TRBD1; v_call: TRBV6-5; j_call: TRBJ1-2; clone_size: few
cdr3_aa: CASSLGQGGYTF; cdr3_nt: TGCGCCAGCAGCTTGGGGCAGGGTGGCTACACCTTC; d_call: .; v_call: TRBV5-1; j_call: TRBJ1-2; clone_size: .
cdr3_aa: CASRGGKNQPQHF; cdr3_nt: TGTGCCAGCAGGGGGGGGAAGAATCAGCCCCAGCATTTT; d_call: .; v_call: TRBV27; j_call: TRBJ1-5; clone_size: few
cdr3_aa: CASSARSPRGTDTQYF; cdr3_nt: TGTGCCAGCAGCGCCCGTAGCCCCCGGGGCACAGATACGCAGTATTTT; d_call: .; v_call: TRBV9; j_call: TRBJ2-3; clone_size: .
cdr3_aa: CASSLGINEQFF; cdr3_nt: TGTGCCAGCAGCTTAGGTATCAATGAGCAGTTCTTC; d_call: .; v_call: TRBV7-9; j_call: TRBJ2-1; clone_size: many
cdr3_aa: CASSIGQVGYTF; cdr3_nt: TGTGCCAGCAGCATCGGACAGGTCGGCTACACCTTC; d_call: TRBD1; v_call: TRBV5-5; j_call: TRBJ1-2; clone_size: .
cdr3_aa: CASSRGGNTEAFF; cdr3_nt: TGTGCCAGCAGTCGGGGGGGGAACACTGAAGCTTTCTTT; d_call: .; v_call: TRBV6-1; j_call: TRBJ1-1; clone_size: few
cdr3_aa: CASSPRDYPGYTF; cdr3_nt: TGTGCCAGCAGCCCGAGGGACTACCCTGGCTACACCTTC; d_call: .; v_call: TRBV7-9; j_call: TRBJ1-2; clone_size: .
cdr3_aa: CASSLRTGATEAFF; cdr3_nt: TGTGCCAGCAGCCTACGGACAGGGGCCACTGAAGCTTTCTTT; d_call: TRBD1; v_call: TRBV7-8; j_call: TRBJ1-1; clone_size: few
cdr3_aa: CASSFWGRRTQPQHF; cdr3_nt: TGTGCCAGCAGCTTCTGGGGGCGCAGGACTCAGCCCCAGCATTTT; d_call: .; v_call: TRBV5-6; j_call: TRBJ1-5; clone_size: few
cdr3_aa: CASSLTTLGTGIFNEQFF; cdr3_nt: TGCGCCAGCAGCTTGACGACTCTTGGGACAGGGATATTCAATGAGCAGTTCTTC; d_call: TRBD1; v_call: TRBV5-1; j_call: TRBJ2-1; clone_size: .
cdr3_aa: CASSPGLAGGETQYF; cdr3_nt: TGTGCCAGCAGCCCCGGACTAGCGGGAGGAGAGACCCAGTACTTC; d_call: TRBD2; v_call: TRBV11-2; j_call: TRBJ2-5; clone_size: .
cdr3_aa: CAISPGTSNTGELFF; cdr3_nt: TGTGCCATCAGCCCCGGGACATCGAACACCGGGGAGCTGTTTTTT; d_call: .; v_call: TRBV10-3; j_call: TRBJ2-2; clone_size: .
cdr3_aa: CASSPYPDRAYEQYF; cdr3_nt: TGTGCCAGCAGTCCATACCCCGACAGGGCCTACGAGCAGTACTTC; d_call: TRBD1; v_call: TRBV27; j_call: TRBJ2-7; clone_size: few
cdr3_aa: CAISERTPVNNEQFF; cdr3_nt: TGTGCCATCAGTGAAAGGACTCCGGTTAACAATGAGCAGTTCTTC; d_call: .; v_call: TRBV10-3; j_call: TRBJ2-1; clone_size: .
cdr3_aa: CASRAPGTGGDEQYF; cdr3_nt: TGTGCCAGCAGAGCTCCCGGGACAGGGGGCGACGAGCAGTACTTC; d_call: TRBD1; v_call: TRBV6-5; j_call: TRBJ2-7; clone_size: once
cdr3_aa: CASSSTPGYEMNTEAFF; cdr3_nt: TGTGCCAGCAGTTCAACCCCGGGGTATGAAATGAACACTGAAGCTTTCTTT; d_call: .; v_call: TRBV27; j_call: TRBJ1-1; clone_size: few
cdr3_aa: CASGGTGGTQYF; cdr3_nt: TGTGCCAGCGGCGGGACCGGCGGGACCCAGTACTTC; d_call: .; v_call: TRBV7-9; j_call: TRBJ2-5; clone_size: many
cdr3_aa: CATKNRVNTGELFF; cdr3_nt: TGTGCCACCAAAAACAGGGTAAACACCGGGGAGCTGTTTTTT; d_call: .; v_call: TRBV15; j_call: TRBJ2-2; clone_size: few
cdr3_aa: CASRGQLMNTEAFF; cdr3_nt: TGTGCCAGCAGGGGACAGTTAATGAACACTGAAGCTTTCTTT; d_call: TRBD1; v_call: TRBV28; j_call: TRBJ1-1; clone_size: .
cdr3_aa: CAISDHRGPDANYGYTF; cdr3_nt: TGTGCCATCAGTGACCACAGGGGGCCCGATGCAAACTATGGCTACACCTTC; d_call: TRBD1; v_call: TRBV10-3; j_call: TRBJ1-2; clone_size: .
cdr3_aa: CASKRGTLTNEKLFF; cdr3_nt: TGTGCCAGCAAAAGGGGGACACTAACTAATGAAAAACTGTTTTTT; d_call: .; v_call: TRBV6-5; j_call: TRBJ1-4; clone_size: .
cdr3_aa: CASSLVGGAATNEKLFF; cdr3_nt: TGCGCCAGCAGCTTGGTCGGCGGGGCGGCAACTAATGAAAAACTGTTTTTT; d_call: .; v_call: TRBV5-1; j_call: TRBJ1-4; clone_size: few
cdr3_aa: CASQVDVTEAFF; cdr3_nt: TGTGCCTCACAGGTGGACGTCACTGAAGCTTTCTTT; d_call: .; v_call: TRBV2; j_call: TRBJ1-1; clone_size: few
cdr3_aa: CASSSPGINQPQHF; cdr3_nt: TGTGCCAGCAGTTCCCCGGGTATCAATCAGCCCCAGCATTTT; d_call: .; v_call: TRBV28; j_call: TRBJ1-5; clone_size: .
cdr3_aa: CASSKRDFTYEQYF; cdr3_nt: TGTGCCAGCAGTAAAAGGGACTTTACCTACGAGCAGTACTTC; d_call: .; v_call: TRBV2; j_call: TRBJ2-7; clone_size: .
cdr3_aa: CASSESGEGYGYTF; cdr3_nt: TGTGCCAGCAGTGAGTCGGGGGAGGGCTATGGCTACACCTTC; d_call: .; v_call: TRBV6-1; j_call: TRBJ1-2; clone_size: few
cdr3_aa: CASSLTSSWQGSSYEQYF; cdr3_nt: TGTGCCAGCAGCTTAACTTCAAGTTGGCAGGGTAGCTCCTACGAGCAGTACTTC; d_call: .; v_call: TRBV11-2; j_call: TRBJ2-7; clone_size: .
cdr3_aa: CASSYSRGTGTDTQYF; cdr3_nt: TGTGCCAGCAGTTACTCTAGGGGGACAGGCACAGATACGCAGTATTTT; d_call: TRBD1; v_call: TRBV6-5; j_call: TRBJ2-3; clone_size: .
cdr3_aa: CASSLKEGGYGYTF; cdr3_nt: TGCGCCAGCAGCTTGAAAGAGGGCGGCTATGGCTACACCTTC; d_call: .; v_call: TRBV5-1; j_call: TRBJ1-2; clone_size: .
cdr3_aa: CASSLGPGGGADYGYTF; cdr3_nt: TGTGCCAGCAGCTTAGGCCCTGGGGGAGGGGCCGACTATGGCTACACCTTC; d_call: .; v_call: TRBV13; j_call: TRBJ1-2; clone_size: .
cdr3_aa: CASMRLPQREQFF; cdr3_nt: TGTGCCAGCATGCGACTGCCACAACGGGAGCAGTTCTTC; d_call: .; v_call: TRBV27; j_call: TRBJ2-1; clone_size: .
cdr3_aa: CASSAPGENEQFF; cdr3_nt: TGTGCCAGCTCAGCGCCAGGGGAAAATGAGCAGTTCTTC; d_call: .; v_call: TRBV18; j_call: TRBJ2-1; clone_size: few
cdr3_aa: CASGEGAQPQHF; cdr3_nt: TGTGCCAGCGGGGAAGGGGCACAGCCCCAGCATTTT; d_call: .; v_call: TRBV9; j_call: TRBJ1-5; clone_size: .
cdr3_aa: CASSRPGGEDTQYF; cdr3_nt: TGCGCCAGCAGCCGACCGGGGGGTGAAGATACGCAGTATTTT; d_call: TRBD2; v_call: TRBV5-1; j_call: TRBJ2-3; clone_size: .
cdr3_aa: CASSWATGANTGELFF; cdr3_nt: TGTGCCAGCAGTTGGGCGACAGGGGCGAACACCGGGGAGCTGTTTTTT; d_call: TRBD1; v_call: TRBV27; j_call: TRBJ2-2; clone_size: few
cdr3_aa: CASSLASGSPDTQYF; cdr3_nt: TGTGCCAGCAGCTTGGCCAGCGGGAGCCCAGATACGCAGTATTTT; d_call: TRBD2; v_call: TRBV5-4; j_call: TRBJ2-3; clone_size: .
cdr3_aa: CASSSYSHYGYTF; cdr3_nt: TGTGCCAGCAGCTCGTACAGCCACTATGGCTACACCTTC; d_call: .; v_call: TRBV7-3; j_call: TRBJ1-2; clone_size: .
cdr3_aa: CASSQGQGDNSPLHF; cdr3_nt: TGCGCCAGCAGTCAAGGGCAGGGGGATAATTCACCCCTCCACTTT; d_call: TRBD1; v_call: TRBV23-1; j_call: TRBJ1-6; clone_size: few
cdr3_aa: CASSSRQSQGYEQYF; cdr3_nt: TGTGCCAGCAGCTCGAGACAGAGTCAGGGCTACGAGCAGTACTTC; d_call: .; v_call: TRBV7-9; j_call: TRBJ2-7; clone_size: .
cdr3_aa: CASSPESGFNEAFF; cdr3_nt: TGTGCCAGCAGCCCGGAGTCGGGTTTCAATGAAGCTTTCTTT; d_call: .; v_call: TRBV7-6; j_call: TRBJ1-1; clone_size: few
cdr3_aa: CASSVDRGRGAEAFF; cdr3_nt: TGTGCCAGCAGTGTGGACAGGGGGCGCGGGGCTGAAGCTTTCTTT; d_call: TRBD1; v_call: TRBV2; j_call: TRBJ1-1; clone_size: .
cdr3_aa: CASSLSGTGRSGANVLTF; cdr3_nt: TGTGCCAGCAGCTTATCGGGGACAGGCCGCTCTGGGGCCAACGTCCTGACTTTC; d_call: TRBD1; v_call: TRBV7-9; j_call: TRBJ2-6; clone_size: many
cdr3_aa: CAISESIDSWLYEQYF; cdr3_nt: TGTGCCATCAGTGAGTCCATTGACAGTTGGTTGTACGAGCAGTACTTC; d_call: .; v_call: TRBV10-3; j_call: TRBJ2-7; clone_size: .
cdr3_aa: CASSLLRGRETEAFF; cdr3_nt: TGTGCCAGTAGTCTCCTCAGGGGTCGGGAAACTGAAGCTTTCTTT; d_call: .; v_call: TRBV19; j_call: TRBJ1-1; clone_size: few
cdr3_aa: CASSLRVLGRQGDKYEQYF; cdr3_nt: TGTGCCAGCAGCTTAAGGGTTCTGGGGCGGCAGGGGGATAAATACGAGCAGTACTTC; d_call: TRBD1; v_call: TRBV7-8; j_call: TRBJ2-7; clone_size: .
cdr3_aa: CASSSMTSGSFYNEQFF; cdr3_nt: TGTGCCAGCAGCTCGATGACTAGCGGGAGTTTTTACAATGAGCAGTTCTTC; d_call: TRBD2; v_call: TRBV7-2; j_call: TRBJ2-1; clone_size: .
cdr3_aa: CASSGLAGGGEQYF; cdr3_nt: TGTGCCAGCAGTGGACTAGCGGGAGGGGGCGAGCAGTACTTC; d_call: TRBD2; v_call: TRBV6-1; j_call: TRBJ2-7; clone_size: .
cdr3_aa: CSVLQGNVHTEAFF; cdr3_nt: TGCAGCGTACTCCAGGGTAATGTTCACACTGAAGCTTTCTTT; d_call: .; v_call: TRBV29-1; j_call: TRBJ1-1; clone_size: few
cdr3_aa: CASSLDVRSYEQYF; cdr3_nt: TGCGCCAGCAGCTTGGATGTTAGATCCTACGAGCAGTACTTC; d_call: .; v_call: TRBV5-1; j_call: TRBJ2-7; clone_size: .
cdr3_aa: CASSLRRLAGDSYEQYF; cdr3_nt: TGTGCCAGCAGCTTACGTCGTCTAGCGGGCGACTCCTACGAGCAGTACTTC; d_call: TRBD2; v_call: TRBV7-2; j_call: TRBJ2-7; clone_size: few